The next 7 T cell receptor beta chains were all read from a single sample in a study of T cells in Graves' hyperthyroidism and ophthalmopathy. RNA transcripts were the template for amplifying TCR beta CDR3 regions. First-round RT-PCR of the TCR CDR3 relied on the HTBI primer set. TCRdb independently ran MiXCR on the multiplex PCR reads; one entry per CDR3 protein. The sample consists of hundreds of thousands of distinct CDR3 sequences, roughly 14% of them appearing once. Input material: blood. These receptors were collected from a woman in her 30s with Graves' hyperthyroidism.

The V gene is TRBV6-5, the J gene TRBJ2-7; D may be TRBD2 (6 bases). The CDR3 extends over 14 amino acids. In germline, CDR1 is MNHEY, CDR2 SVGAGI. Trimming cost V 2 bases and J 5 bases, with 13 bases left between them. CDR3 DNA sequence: TGTGCCAGCAGTTACGGCGGGATGAGCGACGAGCAGTACTTC. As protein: CASSYGGMSDEQYF.

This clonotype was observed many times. As DNA, the CDR3 is TGTGCCATCAGTGATCCCTATTTGACTAGCGGGAGCTACGAGCAGTACTTC. Its protein product is CAISDPYLTSGSYEQYF. The V call is TRBV10-3, the J call TRBJ2-7, with 12 nucleotides matching TRBD2. Germline CDR1 is ENHRY and CDR2 is SYGVKD. Losses at the gene ends were 3 bases for V and 3 bases for J; bases not matched to a gene: 9. This CDR3 comprises 17 residues.

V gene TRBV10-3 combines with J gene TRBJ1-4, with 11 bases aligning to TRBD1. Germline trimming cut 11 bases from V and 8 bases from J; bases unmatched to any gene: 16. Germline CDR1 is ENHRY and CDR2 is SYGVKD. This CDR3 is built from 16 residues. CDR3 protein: CAARKGQGAAGEKLFF. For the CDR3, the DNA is TGTGCCGCCCGAAAAGGACAGGGGGCGGCGGGGGAAAAACTGTTTTTT.

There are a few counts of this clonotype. This chain's CDR3 is CSDYRGYGYTF. The CDR3 coding sequence is TGCAGCGATTATAGGGGGTATGGCTACACCTTC. The rearrangement links TRBV29-1 to TRBJ1-2; possibly TRBD1 for D (6 bases). The V and J ends lost 7 bases and 5 bases respectively, with 11 bases between them. CDR1 is SQVTM and CDR2 is ANQGSEA in the germline V gene. CDR3 length: 11 residues. The full variable domain, its missing parts supplied by reference TRBV29-1 and TRBJ1-2, is SAVISQKPSRDICQRGTSLTIQCQVDSQVTMMFWYRQQPGQSLTLIATANQGSEATYESGFVIDKFPISRPNLTFSTLTVSNMSPEDSSIYLCSDYRGYGYTFGSGTRLTVV.

The CDR3 sequence is CASKVGRAGDEQFF. DNA for the CDR3: TGTGCCAGCAAAGTCGGGAGGGCCGGCGATGAGCAGTTCTTC. The chain couples TRBV11-2 to TRBJ2-1; TRBD2 matches 8 bases. CDR1 SGHAT and CDR2 FQNNGV come from the germline V gene. The length of the CDR3 is 14 residues. Unmatched junction bases numbered 10, after V lost 7 bases and J lost 8 bases.

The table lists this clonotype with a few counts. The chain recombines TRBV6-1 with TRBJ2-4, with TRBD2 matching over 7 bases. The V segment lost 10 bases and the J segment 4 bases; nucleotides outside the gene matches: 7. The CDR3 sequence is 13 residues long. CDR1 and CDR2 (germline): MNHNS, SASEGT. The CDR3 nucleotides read TGTGCCACCCTAAGCGGGATAAAAAACATTCAGTACTTC. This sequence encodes CATLSGIKNIQYF.

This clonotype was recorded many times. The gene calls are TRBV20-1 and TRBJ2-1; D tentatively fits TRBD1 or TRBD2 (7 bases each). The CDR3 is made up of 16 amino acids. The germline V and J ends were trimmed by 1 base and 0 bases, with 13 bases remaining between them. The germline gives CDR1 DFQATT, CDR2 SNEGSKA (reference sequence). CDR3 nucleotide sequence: TGCAGTGCTAGAGCAGCAGGGGGGGCCTCCTACAATGAGCAGTTCTTC. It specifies CSARAAGGASYNEQFF.